This TCR beta chain was captured by sequencing in a study of T cells in Graves' hyperthyroidism and ophthalmopathy. Study as a whole: At the time of initial diagnosis and before any treatment, peripheral blood was collected.

TCR beta CDR3 region amplification was performed from RNA transcripts. Using the HTBI primer set, a first-round RT-PCR was run on the TCR CDR3. TCRdb re-called the multiplex PCR reads through MiXCR, storing one row per CDR3 protein. The table lists approximately 520,000 distinct CDR3 sequences, around 21% of them singletons, with more than 25% in the top ten. In this sample, this clonotype turned up many times. Patients counted as stable if ophthalmopathy did not develop within 18 months. The hyperthyroidism was newly diagnosed and had lasted under 2 months; the patients were aged 18 to 65. From approximately 9.1 ml of fresh peripheral blood, PBMCs were isolated. Germline CDR1 ENHRY, CDR2 SYGVKD. Trimming took 6 bases from V and 3 from J, leaving 14 bases between them. The CDR3 runs 14 residues.

V and J are TRBV10-3 and TRBJ1-1; possible D gene TRBD1, 6 bases. Material for sequencing was blood. This TCR came from a man in his late teens or twenties with Graves' hyperthyroidism. The CDR3 bases are TGTGCCATCAGAGGCCAGGGGCTGGACACTGAAGCTTTCTTT. Translating it yields CAIRGQGLDTEAFF.